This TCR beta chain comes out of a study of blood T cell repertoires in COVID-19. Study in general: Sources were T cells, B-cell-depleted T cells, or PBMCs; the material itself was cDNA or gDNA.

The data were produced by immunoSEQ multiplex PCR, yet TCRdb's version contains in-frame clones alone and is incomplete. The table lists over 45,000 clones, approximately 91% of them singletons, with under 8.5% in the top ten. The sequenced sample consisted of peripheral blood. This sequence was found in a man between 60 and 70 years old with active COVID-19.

DNA for the CDR3: TGTGCCAGCCTGGGGTCGGGACAGTCTGGCTACACCTTC. Its translation is CASLGSGQSGYTF. V is TRBV2 and J is TRBJ1-2; 7 nucleotides agree with TRBD1. Germline values: CDR1 SNHLY, CDR2 FYNNEI. The CDR3 has 13 residues. Losses at the gene ends were 8 bases for V and 7 bases for J; bases not matched to a gene: 10.